This T cell receptor beta chain was recorded in a study of OX40 agonist ivuxolimab in advanced cancers. About the study as a whole: Ivuxolimab, which targeted the costimulatory receptor OX40 (CD134), was an agonistic, fully human IgG2 monoclonal antibody. Intravenous ivuxolimab was administered to patients every 2 weeks at six dose levels: 0.01, 0.1, 0.3, 1.5, 3 and 10 mg/kg. Among the 52 dose-escalation patients, around 20 had hepatocellular carcinoma, about 15 melanoma, 9 renal cell carcinoma and 9 head and neck cancer. In the dose-escalation cohort, approximately 83% of patients were male, and the mean age was 60 years with a range of about 20 to 79. Prior anti-PD-1, anti-PD-L1 or anti-CTLA-4 therapy was permitted, and approximately 39% of dose-escalation patients had received checkpoint inhibitors. Partial responses occurred in three dose-escalation patients: two with cutaneous melanoma and one with hepatocellular carcinoma. Peripheral TCRbeta sequencing was intended to test whether TCR sequence diversity was altered and clonal T-cell expansion was caused by ivuxolimab. The monotherapy dose-escalation portion (N of about 47 patients) of the phase I ivuxolimab trial is reported in the paper.

Genomic DNA was isolated from the sorted cells so that the TCRbeta CDR3 region could be sequenced. The immunoSEQ Assay was used to sequence the TCRbeta CDR3 regions. TCRdb retrieved this table from immuneACCESS and kept in-frame rearrangements only. Not all clones are present; in checked studies, unresolved V genes account for under half, and no reason is known for the remainder. This sample lists tens of thousands of clones; around 92% were detected once. The ten largest clones represent 10% of the sample. The trial excluded patients who had a history of autoimmune disease or were on systemic immunosuppression. Peripheral blood for TCR sequencing was collected from all dose cohorts at baseline, on cycle 4 day 1, and on cycle 7 day 1. Samples came from an open-label, multicenter, first-in-human phase I dose-escalation trial of ivuxolimab. The trial enrolled adults with locally advanced or metastatic head and neck squamous cell, hepatocellular, melanoma or renal cell carcinoma. Before TCR sequencing, CD4+ T cells and CD8+ T cells from peripheral blood were sorted into separate populations.

Here is what the overall study found, with its caveats: Low levels of normalized T-cell clonal expansion were also seen in some patients who did not respond. In the 0.1-3.0 mg/kg groups, partial responders were among the patients with the lowest normalized peripheral clonal expansion, particularly in CD8+ T cells. Antigen specificity was not determined for the clonally expanded peripheral T cells. After ivuxolimab, more expanded clones were found on average in CD8+ T cells than in CD4+ T cells. At doses from 0.1 to 3.0 mg/kg, clonal expansion was seen in both CD4+ and CD8+ blood T cells between baseline and week 6.

V loses 7 bases, J loses 6 bases, and the germline ends lie 17 bases apart. CDR1 and CDR2 (LGHNT, FRNRAP) derive from the germline V gene. Measured from the cysteine to the phenylalanine, the CDR3 is 14 residues long. Only the CDR3 region is kept as DNA, spanning 42 bases read in frame from base 1. In the case of this clone: No antigen is known for it. Per-nucleotide qualities are absent, and no much larger clonotype sits a single base away.

The source of this sequence is an adult with an advanced solid tumor such as melanoma, head and neck, liver or kidney cancer. The chain couples TRBV12-5 to TRBJ2-3, with TRBD1 as a weak D call on 8 bases. The sample here was CD4+ or CD8+ T cells sorted from blood, taken in a trial of the OX40 agonist ivuxolimab. The CDR3 is CASALSGDRDTQYF. The DNA sequence reads TGTGCTAGTGCCTTGAGCGGGGACAGGGATACGCAGTATTTT. The reference TRBV12-5 and TRBJ2-3 proteins fill in what lies around the CDR3, so the full variable domain reads DARVTQTPRHKVTEMGQEVTMRCQPILGHNTVFWYRQTMMQGLELLAYFRNRAPLDDSGMPKDRFSAEMPDATLATLKIQPSEPRDSAVYFCASALSGDRDTQYFGPGTRLTVL.